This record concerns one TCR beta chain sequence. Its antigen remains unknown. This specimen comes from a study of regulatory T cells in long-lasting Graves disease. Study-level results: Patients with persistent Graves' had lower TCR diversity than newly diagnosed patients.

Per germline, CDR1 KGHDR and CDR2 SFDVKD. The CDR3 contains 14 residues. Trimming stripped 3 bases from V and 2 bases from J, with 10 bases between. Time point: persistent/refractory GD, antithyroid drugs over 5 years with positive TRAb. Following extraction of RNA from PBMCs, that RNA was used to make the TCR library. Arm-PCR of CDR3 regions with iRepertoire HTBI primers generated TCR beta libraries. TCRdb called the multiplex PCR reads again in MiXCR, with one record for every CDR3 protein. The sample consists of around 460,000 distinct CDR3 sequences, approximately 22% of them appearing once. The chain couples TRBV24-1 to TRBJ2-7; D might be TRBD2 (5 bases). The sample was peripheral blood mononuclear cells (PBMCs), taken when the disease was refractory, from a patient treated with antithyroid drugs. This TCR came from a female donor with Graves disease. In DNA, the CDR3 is TGTGCCACCAGTGATAGGACTTCGCCCTACGAGCAGTACTTC. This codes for CATSDRTSPYEQYF.